Below, 15 T cell receptor beta chains from the same sample are listed, as sequenced in a study of blood T cells in healthy people across ages. Alongside a J-beta primer mix, a sample-barcoded 5' primer served in a second PCR lasting about 7 to 12 cycles. TCRdb reprocessed the 5' RACE reads with MiXCR, giving one entry per CDR3 protein. The table shows 780,000 or so distinct CDR3 sequences, with approximately 55% occurring only once. The sample taken for sequencing was blood. The receptors stem from a man at least 80 years old in good health.

Remarks on this clonotype: The limits of the CDR3 on the DNA are not certain, so only TCRdb's listed CDR3 is given. The CDR3 spells CASSFGPGGSGEQFF. This sequence joins TRBV5-1 and TRBJ2-1; the table calls TRBD1, which could not be checked here. From germline, CDR1 is SGHRS and CDR2 YFSETQ. The CDR3 sequence runs 15 residues, both termini included.

This clonotype was found once. V gene TRBV20-1 combines with J gene TRBJ2-1, with 7 bases fitting TRBD2. This CDR3 is 14 amino acids long. V dropped 6 bases and J dropped 0; count of bases not matched to a gene: 5. The germline V gene has CDR1 DFQATT and CDR2 SNEGSKA (reference sequence). The CDR3 DNA reads as TGCAGTGCGCCGACTAGCTACTCCTACAATGAGCAGTTCTTC. Protein: CSAPTSYSYNEQFF.

The rearrangement uses TRBV20-1 and TRBJ2-3; D might be TRBD1 (5 bases). V gave up 0 bases and J gave up 14 bases, with 21 bases separating them. CDR1 is DFQATT and CDR2 is SNEGSKA in the germline V gene (reference sequence). The CDR3 is made up of 14 amino acids. The CDR3 DNA reads TGCAGTGCTAGAGATTTCGTGGACAAGCAATACGCGTATTTT. Translated, it gives CSARDFVDKQYAYF.

V and J are TRBV7-9 and TRBJ2-7; weak D call: TRBD2 (7 bases). CDR1 is SEHNR and CDR2 is FQNEAQ in the germline V gene (reference sequence). V lost 2 bases, J lost 6 bases, and 20 bases lay in between. This CDR3 is 16 amino acids long. The CDR3 DNA sequence: TGTGCCAGCAGCTTACGGGGAGGGGGAGTCTTTGGCGAGCAGTACTTC. Translation gives CASSLRGGGVFGEQYF.

The V call is TRBV27, the J call TRBJ1-1; the D gene is possibly TRBD1 (5 bases). Germline CDR1 MNHEY, CDR2 SMNVEV (reference sequence). This CDR3 is built from 15 residues. Trimming removed 2 bases at V and 3 bases at J, with 13 bases between. As DNA, the CDR3 is TGTGCCAGCAGTTTAGTTGTCGGGGGTGACACTGAAGCTTTCTTT. Protein sequence: CASSLVVGGDTEAFF.

J is TRBJ2-7 and V is TRBV4-2, with D hard to call. The germline V gene encodes CDR1 LGHNA and CDR2 YNFKEQ. This CDR3 has 15 residues. Trimming left V 0 bases short and J 4 bases short, with 13 bases between. The CDR3 region has the DNA TGTGCCAGCAGCCAAGATACCCAGCTAAGGTACGAGCAGTACTTC. Translating it yields CASSQDTQLRYEQYF.

CDR3 DNA: TGTGCCAGCAGCCAACTCCGCCACCGTGCTAGCACAGATACGCAGTATTTT. Translation: CASSQLRHRASTDTQYF. This chain uses TRBV3-1 with TRBJ2-3, with D hard to call. CDR1 and CDR2 from the germline V gene are LGHDT and YNNKEL (reference sequence). V was shortened by 2 bases and J by 0 bases, with 15 bases between the two germline ends. This CDR3 has 17 residues.

Remarks on this clonotype: Possible read error: a much larger clone is one base away. The V gene is TRBV24-1, the J gene TRBJ2-1; D is unresolved. From germline, CDR1 is KGHDR and CDR2 SFDVKD. V was cut by 5 bases and J by 10 bases, with 11 bases left in between. The CDR3 loop spans 12 amino acids. CDR3 region: CATSVPSSEQFF. The CDR3 DNA follows: TGTGCCACCAGTGTCCCCTCGAGCGAGCAGTTCTTC.

This clonotype showed up just a few times. This chain connects TRBV5-1 to TRBJ2-7; 7 positions match TRBD2. This CDR3 has 15 amino acids. CDR1 SGHRS and CDR2 YFSETQ come from the germline V gene. After removal of 2 bases from V and 1 base from J, the junction contained 6 bases not matched to a gene. CDR3 in amino acids: CASSFGLGESYEQYF. Here the CDR3 DNA reads TGCGCCAGCAGCTTCGGACTAGGGGAATCCTACGAGCAGTACTTC. The variable domain in full, with the rest retrieved from reference TRBV5-1 and TRBJ2-7, is KAGVTQTPRYLIKTRGQQVTLSCSPISGHRSVSWYQQTPGQGLQFLFEYFSETQRNKGNFPGRFSGRQFSNSRSEMNVSTLELGDSALYLCASSFGLGESYEQYFGPGTRLTVT.

This clonotype was detected only a few times. The V gene is TRBV2, the J gene TRBJ2-7, with a possible D match to TRBD2 (6 bases). V gave up 6 bases and J gave up 6 bases, with 18 bases separating them. This CDR3 comprises 14 residues. Germline V gene lookup returns CDR1 SNHLY and CDR2 FYNNEI. CDR3 coding DNA: TGTGCCAGCAGGCCGGGACTCGGGGCCCTCGAGCAGTACTTC. This sequence encodes CASRPGLGALEQYF.

The chain has TRBV27 and TRBJ1-2, with 7 bases identical to TRBD1. CDR1 MNHEY and CDR2 SMNVEV come from the germline V gene (reference sequence). The CDR3 is made up of 15 amino acids. With 5 bases clipped from V and 2 bases from J, the junction kept 8 bases outside the gene matches. The CDR3 DNA reads TGTGCCAGCAGTCTGACAGGGCCGATAAACTATGGCTACACCTTC. Its protein product is CASSLTGPINYGYTF.

CDR3 sequence: CASIAQGRDEQYF. For the CDR3, the DNA is TGTGCCAGCATAGCCCAGGGTCGTGATGAGCAGTACTTC. This chain uses TRBV6-6 with TRBJ2-5; D may be TRBD1 (5 bases). Looked up from germline, CDR1 is MNHNY and CDR2 is SVGAGI (reference sequence). The CDR3 has 13 amino acids. The ends were cut back, 7 bases at V and 11 bases at J, with 20 bases in the middle.

The chain combines TRBV29-1 with TRBJ2-1; 7 bases are shared with TRBD2. CDR1 is SQVTM and CDR2 is ANQGSEA in the germline V gene. This CDR3 has 14 residues. With 4 bases clipped from V and 3 bases from J, the junction kept 6 bases outside the gene matches. The CDR3 region is CSVGGLVFYNEQFF. Written as DNA, the CDR3 is TGCAGCGTTGGCGGACTAGTCTTCTACAATGAGCAGTTCTTC.

This clonotype came up a few times. The chain has TRBV5-1 and TRBJ2-1, with D tentatively TRBD1 or TRBD2 (5 bases each). The ends were cut back, 0 bases at V and 0 bases at J, with 10 bases in the middle. Per germline, CDR1 SGHRS and CDR2 YFSETQ. This CDR3 contains 16 residues. The CDR3 is CASSLGGESSYNEQFF. CDR3 bases: TGCGCCAGCAGCTTGGGAGGGGAAAGCTCCTACAATGAGCAGTTCTTC. Filled out from reference TRBV5-1 and TRBJ2-1, the complete variable domain reads KAGVTQTPRYLIKTRGQQVTLSCSPISGHRSVSWYQQTPGQGLQFLFEYFSETQRNKGNFPGRFSGRQFSNSRSEMNVSTLELGDSALYLCASSLGGESSYNEQFFGPGTRLTVL.

The gene calls are TRBV5-6 and TRBJ2-7; 8 bases match TRBD1. CDR1 is SGHDT and CDR2 is YYEEEE in the germline V gene. The CDR3 is 16 amino acids. The V segment lost 4 bases and the J segment 2 bases; nucleotides outside the gene matches: 11. The DNA of the CDR3 is TGTGCCAGCAGCCCCGGGACAGGAGGTCTGACCTACGAGCAGTACTTC. Its protein product is CASSPGTGGLTYEQYF.